This entry describes one T cell receptor beta chain. The data were produced by immunoSEQ multiplex PCR, yet TCRdb's version contains in-frame clones alone and is incomplete. The sample contains over 50,000 clones, 70% to 85% of which appear only once. This sample was taken from a study of T cell responses to AZD1222 COVID-19 vaccine. The TCR comes from an adult in good health. The sequencing used peripheral blood, collected on day 0 of AZD1222 vaccination.

The CDR3 sequence: CASMAQGETDTQYF. The CDR3 DNA reads as TGTGCCAGCATGGCCCAGGGAGAGACAGATACGCAGTATTTT. V usage is TRBV6-5 and J usage is TRBJ2-3; D tentatively reads TRBD1 or TRBD2 (5 bases each). The V gene's germline CDR1 is MNHEY and CDR2 SVGAGI. V was cut by 7 bases and J by 3 bases, with 14 bases left in between. The CDR3 totals 14 residues.